The clone carrying this T cell receptor beta chain was detected ten times or more. The CDR3 extends over 16 amino acids. V lost 0 bases to trimming and J lost 0 bases, with 11 bases between them. CDR1 is SGHDT, CDR2 YYEEEE, per germline. Full-length variable regions came from constant-region reverse primers plus semi-nested Nested Universal Primer A PCR. TCRdb reanalysed the 5' RACE reads using MiXCR and keeps one entry per CDR3 protein. The sample holds around 33,000 distinct CDR3 sequences, approximately 25% seen once. The chain joins TRBV5-6 to TRBJ2-3, with D tentatively TRBD2 (7 bases). This sequence was found in a female donor with breast cancer. The sequencing sample was made of memory CD4+ T cells sorted from blood. Specified subset: memory CD4+ T cells, CD4+CD45RO+CD25-. CDR3 amino acids: CASSLAGGWSTDTQYF. The DNA of the CDR3 is TGTGCCAGCAGCTTGGCGGGGGGCTGGAGCACAGATACGCAGTATTTT.